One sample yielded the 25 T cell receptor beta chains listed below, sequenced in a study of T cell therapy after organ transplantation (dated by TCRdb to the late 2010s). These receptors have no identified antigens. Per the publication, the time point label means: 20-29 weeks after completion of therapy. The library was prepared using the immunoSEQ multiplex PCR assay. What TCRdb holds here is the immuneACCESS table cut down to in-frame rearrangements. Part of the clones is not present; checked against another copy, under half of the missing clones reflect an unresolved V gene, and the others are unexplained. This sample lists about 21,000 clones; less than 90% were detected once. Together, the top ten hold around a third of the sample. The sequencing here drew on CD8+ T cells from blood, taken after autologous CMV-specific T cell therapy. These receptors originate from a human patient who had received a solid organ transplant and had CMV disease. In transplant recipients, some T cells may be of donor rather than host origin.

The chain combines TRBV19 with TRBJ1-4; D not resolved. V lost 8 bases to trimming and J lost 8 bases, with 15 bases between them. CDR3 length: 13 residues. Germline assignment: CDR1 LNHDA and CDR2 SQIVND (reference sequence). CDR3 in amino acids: CASSTPISEKLFF. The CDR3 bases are TGTGCCAGTTCGACGCCGATCAGCGAAAAACTGTTTTTT.

Here the CDR3 reads CASTGAGNTDTQYF. The CDR3 DNA is TGTGCCAGCACTGGAGCGGGGAACACAGATACGCAGTATTTT. J is TRBJ2-3 and V is TRBV6-8, with 7 bases fitting TRBD2. J gave up 2 bases and V 7 bases, and 6 bases lay outside the gene matches. Per germline, CDR1 MNHGY and CDR2 SAAAGT. This CDR3 has 14 amino acids.

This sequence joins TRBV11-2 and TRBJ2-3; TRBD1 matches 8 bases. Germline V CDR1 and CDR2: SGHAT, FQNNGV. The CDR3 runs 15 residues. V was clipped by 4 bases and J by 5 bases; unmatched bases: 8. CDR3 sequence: CASSSPQGAKDTQYF. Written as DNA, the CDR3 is TGTGCCAGCAGCTCGCCGCAGGGGGCAAAAGATACGCAGTATTTT.

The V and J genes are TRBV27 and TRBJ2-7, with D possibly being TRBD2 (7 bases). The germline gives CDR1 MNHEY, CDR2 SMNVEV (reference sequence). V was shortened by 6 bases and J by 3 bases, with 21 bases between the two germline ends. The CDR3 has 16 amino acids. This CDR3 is CASRWGGGVGGYEQYF. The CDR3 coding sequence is TGTGCCAGCAGATGGGGGGGCGGAGTCGGGGGCTACGAGCAGTACTTC.

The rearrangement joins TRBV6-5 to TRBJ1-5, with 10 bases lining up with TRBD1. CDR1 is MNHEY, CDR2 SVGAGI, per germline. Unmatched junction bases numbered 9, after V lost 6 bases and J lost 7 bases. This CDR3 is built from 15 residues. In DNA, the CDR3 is TGTGCCAGCAGCCTTACCGGGACAGGGGAACAGCCCCAGCATTTT. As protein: CASSLTGTGEQPQHF.

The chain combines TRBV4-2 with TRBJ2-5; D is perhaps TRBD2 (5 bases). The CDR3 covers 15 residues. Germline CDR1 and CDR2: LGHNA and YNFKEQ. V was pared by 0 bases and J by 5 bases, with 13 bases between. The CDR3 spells CASSQDRLPDETQYF. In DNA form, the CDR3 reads TGTGCCAGCAGCCAAGATCGACTACCGGACGAGACCCAGTACTTC.

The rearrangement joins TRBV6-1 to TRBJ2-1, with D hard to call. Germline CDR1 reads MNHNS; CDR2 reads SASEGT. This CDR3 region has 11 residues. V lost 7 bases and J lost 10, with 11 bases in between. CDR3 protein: CASIRLEEQFF. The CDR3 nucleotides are TGTGCCAGCATTAGGTTGGAGGAGCAGTTCTTC.

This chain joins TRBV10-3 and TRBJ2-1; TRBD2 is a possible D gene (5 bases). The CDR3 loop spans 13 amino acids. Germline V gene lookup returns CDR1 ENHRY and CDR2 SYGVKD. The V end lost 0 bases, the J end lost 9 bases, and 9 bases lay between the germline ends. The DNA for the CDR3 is TGTGCCATCAGTGAGTCGGCCGCGGGTGAGCAGTTCTTC. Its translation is CAISESAAGEQFF.

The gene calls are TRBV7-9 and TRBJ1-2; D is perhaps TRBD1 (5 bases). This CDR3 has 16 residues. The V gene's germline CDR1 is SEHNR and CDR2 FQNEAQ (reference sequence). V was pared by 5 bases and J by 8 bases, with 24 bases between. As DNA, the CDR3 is TGTGCCAGCAGCCCCGCTGGGGGTACTTTTACGGGAGGCTACACCTTC. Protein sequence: CASSPAGGTFTGGYTF.

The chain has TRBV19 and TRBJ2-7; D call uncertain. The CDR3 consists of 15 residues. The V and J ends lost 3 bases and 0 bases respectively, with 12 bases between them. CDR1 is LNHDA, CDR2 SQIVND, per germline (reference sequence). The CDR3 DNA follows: TGTGCCAGTAGTATTGGGCACCTGACCTCCTACGAGCAGTACTTC. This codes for CASSIGHLTSYEQYF.

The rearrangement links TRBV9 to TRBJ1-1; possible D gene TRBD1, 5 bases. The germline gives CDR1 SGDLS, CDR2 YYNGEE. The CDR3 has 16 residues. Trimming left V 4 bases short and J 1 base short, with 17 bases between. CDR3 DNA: TGTGCCAGCAGCAAGGGACCTCTTCCTGGGAACACTGAAGCTTTCTTT. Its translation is CASSKGPLPGNTEAFF.

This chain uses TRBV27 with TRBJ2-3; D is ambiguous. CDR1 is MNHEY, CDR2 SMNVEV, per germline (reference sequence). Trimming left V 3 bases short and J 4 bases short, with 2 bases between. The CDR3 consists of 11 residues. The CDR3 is CASSFADTQYF. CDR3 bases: TGTGCCAGCAGTTTTGCAGATACGCAGTATTTT.

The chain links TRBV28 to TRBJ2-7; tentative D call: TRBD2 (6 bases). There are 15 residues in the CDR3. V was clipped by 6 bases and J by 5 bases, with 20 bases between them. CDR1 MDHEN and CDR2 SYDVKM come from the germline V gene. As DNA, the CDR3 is TGTGCCAGCAGAGGAGCTAGCGAGACCAACCACGAGCAGTACTTC. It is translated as CASRGASETNHEQYF.

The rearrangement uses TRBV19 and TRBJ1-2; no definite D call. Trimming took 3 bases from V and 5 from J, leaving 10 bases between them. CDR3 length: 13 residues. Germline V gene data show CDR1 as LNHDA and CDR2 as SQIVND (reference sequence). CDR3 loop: CASSIGQWYGYTF. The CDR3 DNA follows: TGTGCCAGTAGTATTGGCCAGTGGTATGGCTACACCTTC.

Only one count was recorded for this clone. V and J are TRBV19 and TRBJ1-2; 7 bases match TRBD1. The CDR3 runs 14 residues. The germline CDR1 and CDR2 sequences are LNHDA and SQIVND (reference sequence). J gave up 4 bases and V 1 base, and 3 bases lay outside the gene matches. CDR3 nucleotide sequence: TGTGCCAGTAGTATAGGGACAGGTTCCTATGGCTACACCTTC. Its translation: CASSIGTGSYGYTF.

CDR3 residues: CASSFYPGGLREKLFF. CDR3 sequence (DNA): TGTGCCAGCAGTTTTTACCCCGGGGGGTTGAGGGAAAAACTGTTTTTT. J is TRBJ1-4 and V is TRBV27, with TRBD1 as a possible D gene (5 bases). Trimming took off 3 bases at V and 8 bases at J, with 19 bases between the two ends. Germline assignment: CDR1 MNHEY and CDR2 SMNVEV (reference sequence). This CDR3 has 16 amino acids.

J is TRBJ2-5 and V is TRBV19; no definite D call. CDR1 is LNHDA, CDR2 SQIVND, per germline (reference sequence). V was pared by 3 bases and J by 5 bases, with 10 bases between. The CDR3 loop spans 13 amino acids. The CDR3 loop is CASSIGQPETQYF. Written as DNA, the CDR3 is TGTGCCAGTAGTATTGGTCAGCCCGAGACCCAGTACTTC. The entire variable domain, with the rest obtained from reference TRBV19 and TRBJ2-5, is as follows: DGGITQSPKYLFRKEGQNVTLSCEQNLNHDAMYWYRQDPGQGLRLIYYSQIVNDFQKGDIAEGYSVSREKKESFPLTVTSAQKNPTAFYLCASSIGQPETQYFGPGTRLLVL.

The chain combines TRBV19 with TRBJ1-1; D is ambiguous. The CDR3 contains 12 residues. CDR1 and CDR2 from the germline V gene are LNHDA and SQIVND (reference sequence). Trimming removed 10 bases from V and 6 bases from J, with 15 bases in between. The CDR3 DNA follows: TGTGCCACAACCCGGGGTTGGGCTGAAGCTTTCTTT. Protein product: CATTRGWAEAFF.

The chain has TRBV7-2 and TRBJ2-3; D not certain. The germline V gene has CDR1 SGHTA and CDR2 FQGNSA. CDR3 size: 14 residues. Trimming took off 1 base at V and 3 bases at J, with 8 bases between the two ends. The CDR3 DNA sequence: TGTGCCAGCAGCTTAGTCCCCGGGACAGATACGCAGTATTTT. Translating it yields CASSLVPGTDTQYF.

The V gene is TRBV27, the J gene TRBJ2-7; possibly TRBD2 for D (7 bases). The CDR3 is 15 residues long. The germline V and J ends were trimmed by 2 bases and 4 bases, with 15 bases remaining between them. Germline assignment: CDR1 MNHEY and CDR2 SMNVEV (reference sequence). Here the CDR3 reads CASSLGGGAWYEQYF. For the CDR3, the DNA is TGTGCCAGCAGTTTAGGTGGGGGGGCTTGGTACGAGCAGTACTTC.

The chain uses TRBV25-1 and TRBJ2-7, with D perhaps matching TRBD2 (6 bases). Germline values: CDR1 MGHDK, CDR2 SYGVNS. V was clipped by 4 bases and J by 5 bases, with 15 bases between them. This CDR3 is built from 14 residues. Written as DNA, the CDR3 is TGTGCCAGCAGTGTTGGGACGACGGGAGACGAGCAGTACTTC. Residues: CASSVGTTGDEQYF.

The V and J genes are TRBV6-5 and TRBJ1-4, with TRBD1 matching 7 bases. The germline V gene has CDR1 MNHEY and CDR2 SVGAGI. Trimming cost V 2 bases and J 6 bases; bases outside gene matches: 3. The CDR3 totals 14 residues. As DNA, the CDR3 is TGTGCCAGCAGTTACGGCAGGGGGGATGAAAAACTGTTTTTT. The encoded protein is CASSYGRGDEKLFF.

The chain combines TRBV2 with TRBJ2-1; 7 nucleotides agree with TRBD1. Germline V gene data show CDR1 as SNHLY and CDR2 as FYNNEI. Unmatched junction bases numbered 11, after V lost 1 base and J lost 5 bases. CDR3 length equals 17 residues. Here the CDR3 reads CASSEGGRQGLNNEQFF. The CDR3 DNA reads TGTGCCAGCAGTGAAGGCGGTCGACAGGGCCTCAACAATGAGCAGTTCTTC.

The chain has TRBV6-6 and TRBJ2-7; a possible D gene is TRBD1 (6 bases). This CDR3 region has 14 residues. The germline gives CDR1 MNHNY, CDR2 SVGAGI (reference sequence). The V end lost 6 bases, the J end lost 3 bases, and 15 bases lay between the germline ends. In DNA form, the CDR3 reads TGTGCCAGCAGCGCCGGGACAAATAACTACGAGCAGTACTTC. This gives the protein CASSAGTNNYEQYF.

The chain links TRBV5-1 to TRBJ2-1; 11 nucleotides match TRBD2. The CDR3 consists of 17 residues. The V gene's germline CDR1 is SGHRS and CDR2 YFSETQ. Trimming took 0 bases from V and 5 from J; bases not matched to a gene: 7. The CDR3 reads CASSLVLAGVPNNEQFF. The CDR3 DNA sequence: TGCGCCAGCAGCTTGGTACTAGCGGGAGTTCCAAACAATGAGCAGTTCTTC.